The TCR beta chain described here comes from a study of identical twins. Study-wide points: Invariant MAIT and iNKT cells could partly confound zero-insertion analyses.

This clonotype has just a few counts. Its antigen is still unknown. TCRdb reanalysed the 5' RACE reads using MiXCR and keeps one entry per CDR3 protein. The sample lists hundreds of thousands of distinct CDR3 sequences; 20% to 25% were seen once. Germline V gene lookup returns CDR1 SQVTM and CDR2 ANQGSEA. This CDR3 comprises 14 residues. Unmatched junction bases numbered 5, after V lost 4 bases and J lost 5 bases. These data were likewise used in another study, on T cells expressing NK-cell markers.

This rearrangement joins TRBV29-1 to TRBJ2-5, with TRBD1 matching over 12 bases. This sequence was found in a woman aged 18-30 years in good health. The sequencing input was CD4+ T cells sorted from blood. The CDR3 coding sequence is TGCAGCGTTGGGGACGGGACAGGGGGCGAGACCCAGTACTTC. Its translation is CSVGDGTGGETQYF.